Described below is a single T cell receptor (beta chain) sequence and its context. The trim removed 2 bases at V and 3 bases at J, leaving 2 bases unmatched. Germline V CDR1 and CDR2: MNHEY, SVGAGI. There are 15 residues in the CDR3. This sample was taken from a study of blood T cell repertoires in COVID-19. About the research overall: Donors in the United States, Italy and Spain gave samples during acute or convalescent COVID-19. Sources were T cells, B-cell-depleted T cells, or PBMCs; the material itself was cDNA or gDNA.

Study processing details: How many nucleated cells were present was estimated from reference gene primer amplification. The protocol was immunoSEQ multiplex PCR, while the TCRdb copy is restricted to in-frame clones and leaves out a portion. V and J calls and clone size are as listed in that table; D and trimming were resolved from the DNA. The sample has over 150,000 clones, roughly 80% seen once. In Seattle, patients joined the study during active infection and were tracked longitudinally. This TCR was sampled from a woman over 75 with COVID-19, enrolled during active disease. V is TRBV6-5 and J is TRBJ2-3; 10 positions match TRBD1. The sequencing input was peripheral blood. The chain's CDR3 is CASSYRDRGTDTQYF. The CDR3 DNA reads TGTGCCAGCAGTTACCGGGACAGGGGTACAGATACGCAGTATTTT.